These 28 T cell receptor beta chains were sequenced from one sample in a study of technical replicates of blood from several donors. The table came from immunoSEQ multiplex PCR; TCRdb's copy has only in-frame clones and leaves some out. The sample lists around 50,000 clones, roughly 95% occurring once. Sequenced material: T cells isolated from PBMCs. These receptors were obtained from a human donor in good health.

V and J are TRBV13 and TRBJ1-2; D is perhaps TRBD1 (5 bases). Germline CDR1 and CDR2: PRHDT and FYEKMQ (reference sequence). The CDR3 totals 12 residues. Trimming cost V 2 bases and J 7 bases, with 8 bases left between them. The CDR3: CASSLLQVGYTF. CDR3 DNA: TGTGCCAGCAGCTTACTACAGGTTGGCTACACCTTC.

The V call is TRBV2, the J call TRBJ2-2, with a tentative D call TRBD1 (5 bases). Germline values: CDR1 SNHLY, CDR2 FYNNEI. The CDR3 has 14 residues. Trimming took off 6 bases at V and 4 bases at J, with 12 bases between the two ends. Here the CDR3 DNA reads TGTGCCAGCAGAGCCGACAGCTTCACCGGGGAGCTGTTTTTT. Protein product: CASRADSFTGELFF.

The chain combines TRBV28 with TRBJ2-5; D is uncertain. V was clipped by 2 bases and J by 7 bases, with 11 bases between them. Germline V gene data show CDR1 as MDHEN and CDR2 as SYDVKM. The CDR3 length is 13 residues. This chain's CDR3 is CASSLAELWTQYF. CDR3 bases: TGTGCCAGCAGTTTAGCGGAGTTATGGACCCAGTACTTC.

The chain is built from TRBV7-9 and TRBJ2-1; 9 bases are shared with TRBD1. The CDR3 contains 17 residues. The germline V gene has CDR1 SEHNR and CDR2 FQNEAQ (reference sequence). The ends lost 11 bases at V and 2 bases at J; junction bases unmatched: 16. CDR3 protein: CAEITDTGGSAYNEQFF. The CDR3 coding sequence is TGTGCCGAGATAACTGACACAGGGGGCAGCGCCTACAATGAGCAGTTCTTC.

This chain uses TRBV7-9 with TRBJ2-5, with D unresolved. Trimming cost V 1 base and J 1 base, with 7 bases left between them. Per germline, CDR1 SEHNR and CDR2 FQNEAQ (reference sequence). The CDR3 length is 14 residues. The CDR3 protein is CASSLVLGQETQYF. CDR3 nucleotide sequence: TGTGCCAGCAGCTTAGTACTCGGCCAAGAGACCCAGTACTTC.

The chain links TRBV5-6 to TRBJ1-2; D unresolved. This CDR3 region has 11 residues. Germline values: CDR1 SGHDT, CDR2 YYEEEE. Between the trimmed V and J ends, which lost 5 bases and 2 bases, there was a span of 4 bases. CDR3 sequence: CASRSNYGYTF. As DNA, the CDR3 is TGTGCCAGCAGATCGAACTATGGCTACACCTTC.

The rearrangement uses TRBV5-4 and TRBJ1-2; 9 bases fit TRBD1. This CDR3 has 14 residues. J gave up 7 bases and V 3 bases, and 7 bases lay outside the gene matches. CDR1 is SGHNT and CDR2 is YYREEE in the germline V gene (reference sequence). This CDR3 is CASSYITGGAGYTF. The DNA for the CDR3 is TGTGCCAGCAGCTACATAACAGGGGGCGCTGGCTACACCTTC.

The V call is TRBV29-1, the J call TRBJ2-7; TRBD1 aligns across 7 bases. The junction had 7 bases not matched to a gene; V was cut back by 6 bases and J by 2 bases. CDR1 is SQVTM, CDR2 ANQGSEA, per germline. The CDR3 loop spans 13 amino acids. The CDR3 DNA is TGCAGCGTGACCGGGACAGAGACCTACGAGCAGTACTTC. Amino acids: CSVTGTETYEQYF.

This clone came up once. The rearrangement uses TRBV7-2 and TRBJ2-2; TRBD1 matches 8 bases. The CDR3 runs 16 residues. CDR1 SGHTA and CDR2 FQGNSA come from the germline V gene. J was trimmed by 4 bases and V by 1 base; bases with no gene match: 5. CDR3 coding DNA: TGTGCCAGCAGCTTAGTGACAGGGGCCGTCACCGGGGAGCTGTTTTTT. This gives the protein CASSLVTGAVTGELFF.

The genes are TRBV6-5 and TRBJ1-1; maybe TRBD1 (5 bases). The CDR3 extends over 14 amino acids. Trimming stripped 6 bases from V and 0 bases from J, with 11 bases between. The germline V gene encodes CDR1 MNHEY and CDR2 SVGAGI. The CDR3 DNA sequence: TGTGCCAGCAGGGGGGGGGTCATGAACACTGAAGCTTTCTTT. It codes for CASRGGVMNTEAFF.

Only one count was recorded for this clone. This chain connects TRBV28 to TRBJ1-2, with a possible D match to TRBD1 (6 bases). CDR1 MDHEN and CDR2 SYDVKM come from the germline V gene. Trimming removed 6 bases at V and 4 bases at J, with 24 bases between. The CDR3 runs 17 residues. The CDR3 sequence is CASRTTPGGGAGYGYTF. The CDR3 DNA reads TGTGCCAGCAGGACAACACCTGGAGGGGGGGCAGGCTATGGCTACACCTTC.

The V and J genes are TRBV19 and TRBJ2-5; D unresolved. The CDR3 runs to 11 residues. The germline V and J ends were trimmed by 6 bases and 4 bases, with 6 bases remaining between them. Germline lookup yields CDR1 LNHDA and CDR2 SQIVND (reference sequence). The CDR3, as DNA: TGTGCCAGTAGATCGGGAGAGACCCAGTACTTC. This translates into CASRSGETQYF.

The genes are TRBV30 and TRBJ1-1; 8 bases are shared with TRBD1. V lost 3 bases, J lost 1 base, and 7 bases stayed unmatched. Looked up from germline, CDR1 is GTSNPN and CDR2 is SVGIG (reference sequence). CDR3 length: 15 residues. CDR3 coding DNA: TGTGCCTGGAGCGGGCAGGGGGCGCAGAACACTGAAGCTTTCTTT. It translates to CAWSGQGAQNTEAFF. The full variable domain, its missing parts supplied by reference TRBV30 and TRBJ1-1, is SQTIHQWPATLVQPVGSPLSLECTVEGTSNPNLYWYRQAAGRGLQLLFYSVGIGQISSEVPQNLSASRPQDRQFILSSKKLLLSDSGFYLCAWSGQGAQNTEAFFGQGTRLTVV.

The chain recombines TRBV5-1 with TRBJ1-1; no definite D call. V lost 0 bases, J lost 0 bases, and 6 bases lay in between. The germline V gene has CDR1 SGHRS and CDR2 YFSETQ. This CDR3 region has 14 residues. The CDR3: CASSLGSVNTEAFF. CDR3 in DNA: TGCGCCAGCAGCTTGGGGAGCGTGAACACTGAAGCTTTCTTT.

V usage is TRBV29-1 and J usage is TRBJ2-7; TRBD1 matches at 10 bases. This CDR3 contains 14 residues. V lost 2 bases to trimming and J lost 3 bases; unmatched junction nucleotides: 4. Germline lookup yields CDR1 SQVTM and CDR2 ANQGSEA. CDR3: CSVEPGTGVYEQYF. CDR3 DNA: TGCAGCGTTGAACCCGGGACAGGGGTCTACGAGCAGTACTTC.

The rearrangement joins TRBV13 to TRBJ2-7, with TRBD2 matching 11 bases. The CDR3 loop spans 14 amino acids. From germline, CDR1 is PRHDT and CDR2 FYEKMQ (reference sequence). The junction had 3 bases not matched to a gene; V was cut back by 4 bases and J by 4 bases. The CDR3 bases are TGTGCCAGCAGCTCCCTAGCGGGAGGTTACGAGCAGTACTTC. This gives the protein CASSSLAGGYEQYF.

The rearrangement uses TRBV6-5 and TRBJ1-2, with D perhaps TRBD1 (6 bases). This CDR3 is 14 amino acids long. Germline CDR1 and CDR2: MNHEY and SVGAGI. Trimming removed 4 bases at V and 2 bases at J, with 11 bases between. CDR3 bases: TGTGCCAGCAGTTTCTCCGGGACAAACTATGGCTACACCTTC. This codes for CASSFSGTNYGYTF.

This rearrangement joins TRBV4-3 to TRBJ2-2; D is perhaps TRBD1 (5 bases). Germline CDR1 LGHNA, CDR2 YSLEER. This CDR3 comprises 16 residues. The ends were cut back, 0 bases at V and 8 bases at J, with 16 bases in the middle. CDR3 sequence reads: CASSQDLRAARGELFF. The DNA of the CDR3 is TGCGCCAGCAGCCAAGATCTCAGGGCGGCAAGGGGGGAGCTGTTTTTT.

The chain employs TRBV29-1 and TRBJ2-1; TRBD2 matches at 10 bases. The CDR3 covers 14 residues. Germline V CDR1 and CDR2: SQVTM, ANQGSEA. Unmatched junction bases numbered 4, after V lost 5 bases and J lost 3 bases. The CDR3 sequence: CSVNGLADYNEQFF. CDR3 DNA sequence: TGCAGCGTTAATGGACTAGCGGACTACAATGAGCAGTTCTTC.

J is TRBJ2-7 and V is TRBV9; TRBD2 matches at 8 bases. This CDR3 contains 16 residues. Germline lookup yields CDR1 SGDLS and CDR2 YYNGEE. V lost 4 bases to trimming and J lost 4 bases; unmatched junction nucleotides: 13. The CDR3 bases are TGTGCCAGCAGCCCCTCAACGGGACTAGGTGTATACGAGCAGTACTTC. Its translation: CASSPSTGLGVYEQYF. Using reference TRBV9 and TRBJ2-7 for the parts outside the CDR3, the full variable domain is DSGVTQTPKHLITATGQRVTLRCSPRSGDLSVYWYQQSLDQGLQFLIQYYNGEERAKGNILERFSAQQFPDLHSELNLSSLELGDSALYFCASSPSTGLGVYEQYFGPGTRLTVT.

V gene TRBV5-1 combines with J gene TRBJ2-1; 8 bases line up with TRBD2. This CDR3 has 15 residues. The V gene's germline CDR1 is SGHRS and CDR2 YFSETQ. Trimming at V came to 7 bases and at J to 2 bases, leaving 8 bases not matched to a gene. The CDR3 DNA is TGCGCCAGCGGCGCCGGGACTAGGACCTACAATGAGCAGTTCTTC. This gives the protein CASGAGTRTYNEQFF. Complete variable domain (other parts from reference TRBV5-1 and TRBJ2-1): KAGVTQTPRYLIKTRGQQVTLSCSPISGHRSVSWYQQTPGQGLQFLFEYFSETQRNKGNFPGRFSGRQFSNSRSEMNVSTLELGDSALYLCASGAGTRTYNEQFFGPGTRLTVL.

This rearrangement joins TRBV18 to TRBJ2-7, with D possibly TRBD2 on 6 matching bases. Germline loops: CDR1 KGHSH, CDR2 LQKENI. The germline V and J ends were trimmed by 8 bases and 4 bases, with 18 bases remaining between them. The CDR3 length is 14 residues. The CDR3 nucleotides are TGTGCCAGCGCCGAACGCGGGACGATTTACGAGCAGTACTTC. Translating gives CASAERGTIYEQYF.

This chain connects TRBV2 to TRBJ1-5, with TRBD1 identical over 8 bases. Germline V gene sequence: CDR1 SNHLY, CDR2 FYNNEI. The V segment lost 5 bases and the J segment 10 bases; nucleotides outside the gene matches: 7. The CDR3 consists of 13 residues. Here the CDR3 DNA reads TGTGCCAGCAGTCCACAGGGGGTAGGACCCCAGCATTTT. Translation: CASSPQGVGPQHF.

CDR3 region: CASSDPGGVKSEQYF. The CDR3 DNA reads TGTGCCAGCAGTGATCCAGGGGGAGTAAAGAGCGAGCAGTACTTC. The genes are TRBV25-1 and TRBJ2-7, with TRBD1 matching 7 bases. Trimming removed 3 bases from V and 6 bases from J; junction bases left unmatched: 11. This CDR3 is 15 amino acids long. The germline CDR1 and CDR2 sequences are MGHDK and SYGVNS.

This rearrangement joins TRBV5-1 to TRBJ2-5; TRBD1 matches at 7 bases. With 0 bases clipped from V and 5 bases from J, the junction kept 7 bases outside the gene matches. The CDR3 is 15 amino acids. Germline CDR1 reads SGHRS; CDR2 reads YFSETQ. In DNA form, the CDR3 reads TGCGCCAGCAGCTTGGCCTACTTGACAGGGGAGACCCAGTACTTC. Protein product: CASSLAYLTGETQYF.

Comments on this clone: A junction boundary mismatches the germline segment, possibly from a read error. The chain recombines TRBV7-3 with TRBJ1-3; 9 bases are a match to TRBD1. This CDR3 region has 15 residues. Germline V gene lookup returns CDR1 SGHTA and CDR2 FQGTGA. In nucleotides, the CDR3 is TGTGCCAGCAGTTTAAACAGGGGGCTGGGGAACACCATATATTTT. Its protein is CASSLNRGLGNTIYF.

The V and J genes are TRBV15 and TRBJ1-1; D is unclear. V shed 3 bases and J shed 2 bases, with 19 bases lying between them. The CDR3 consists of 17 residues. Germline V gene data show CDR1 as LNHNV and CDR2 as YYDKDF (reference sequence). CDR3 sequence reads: CATSSPHGPPGNTEAFF. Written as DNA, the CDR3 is TGTGCCACCAGCAGTCCTCACGGTCCCCCGGGAAACACTGAAGCTTTCTTT.

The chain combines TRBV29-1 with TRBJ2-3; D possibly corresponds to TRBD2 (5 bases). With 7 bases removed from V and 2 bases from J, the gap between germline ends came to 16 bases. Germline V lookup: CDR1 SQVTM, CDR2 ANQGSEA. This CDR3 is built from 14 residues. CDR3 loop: CSAKTSHLTDTQYF. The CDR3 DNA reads TGCAGCGCAAAAACTAGTCACCTCACAGATACGCAGTATTTT.